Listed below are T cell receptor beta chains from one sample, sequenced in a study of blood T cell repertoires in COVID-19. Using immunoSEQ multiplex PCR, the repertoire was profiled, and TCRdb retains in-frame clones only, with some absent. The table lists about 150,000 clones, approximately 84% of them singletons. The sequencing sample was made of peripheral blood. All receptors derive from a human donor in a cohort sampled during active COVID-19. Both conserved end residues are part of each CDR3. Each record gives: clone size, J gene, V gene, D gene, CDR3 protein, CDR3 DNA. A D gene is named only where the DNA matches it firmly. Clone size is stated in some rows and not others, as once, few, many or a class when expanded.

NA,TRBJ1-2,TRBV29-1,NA,CSATVELFYGYTF,TGCAGCGCGACCGTGGAGCTTTTCTATGGCTACACCTTC
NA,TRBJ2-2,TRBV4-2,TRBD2,CASSQDMASGAGELFF,TGTGCCAGCAGCCAAGATATGGCTAGCGGGGCCGGGGAGCTGTTTTTT
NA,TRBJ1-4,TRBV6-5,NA,CASSYGQGNEKLFF,TGTGCCAGCAGTTACGGGCAGGGGAATGAAAAACTGTTTTTT
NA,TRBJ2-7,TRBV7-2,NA,CASSLRGYEQYF,TGTGCCAGCAGCTTACGGGGCTACGAGCAGTACTTC
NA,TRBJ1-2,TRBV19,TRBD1,CASSQGTAANYGYTF,TGTGCCAGTAGCCAAGGGACAGCAGCTAACTATGGCTACACCTTC
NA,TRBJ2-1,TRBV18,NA,CASSPFLGEYNEQFF,TGTGCCAGCTCACCCTTTTTGGGAGAGTACAATGAGCAGTTCTTC
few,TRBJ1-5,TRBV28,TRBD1,CASSGQGVESGNQPQHF,TGTGCCAGCAGTGGACAGGGTGTCGAGAGTGGCAATCAGCCCCAGCATTTT
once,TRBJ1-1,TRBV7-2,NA,CASSSSRGSEAFF,TGTGCCAGCAGTTCATCGCGGGGTTCTGAAGCTTTCTTT
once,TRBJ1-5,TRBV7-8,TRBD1,CASSSWGQFGSNQPQHF,TGTGCCAGCAGCTCCTGGGGACAGTTTGGCAGCAATCAGCCCCAGCATTTT
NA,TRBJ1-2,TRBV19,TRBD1,CASSPSGQNYGYTF,TGTGCCAGTAGTCCCTCGGGACAGAACTATGGCTACACCTTC
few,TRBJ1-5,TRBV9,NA,CASSVASNQPQHF,TGTGCCAGCAGCGTAGCCTCTAATCAGCCCCAGCATTTT
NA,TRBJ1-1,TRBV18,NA,CASSPTGSNTEAFF,TGTGCCAGCTCACCTACAGGGTCGAACACTGAAGCTTTCTTT